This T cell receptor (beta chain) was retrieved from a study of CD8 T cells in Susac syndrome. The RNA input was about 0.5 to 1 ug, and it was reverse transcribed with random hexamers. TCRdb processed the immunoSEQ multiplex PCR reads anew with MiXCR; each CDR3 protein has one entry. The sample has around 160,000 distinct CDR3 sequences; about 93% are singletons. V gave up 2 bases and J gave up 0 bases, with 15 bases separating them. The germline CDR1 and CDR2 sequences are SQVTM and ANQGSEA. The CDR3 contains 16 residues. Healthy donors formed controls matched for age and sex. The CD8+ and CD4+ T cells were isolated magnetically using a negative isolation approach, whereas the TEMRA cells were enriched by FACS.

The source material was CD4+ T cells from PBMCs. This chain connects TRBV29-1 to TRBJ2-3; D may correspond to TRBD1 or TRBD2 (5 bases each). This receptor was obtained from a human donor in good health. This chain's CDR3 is CSVESWDDSSTDTQYF. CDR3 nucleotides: TGCAGCGTTGAAAGTTGGGACGATTCTAGCACAGATACGCAGTATTTT.